Shown below are 17 T cell receptor beta chains from a single sample sequenced in a study of blood T cell repertoires in COVID-19. This table comes from immunoSEQ multiplex PCR, and its TCRdb copy is limited to in-frame clones, with some not included. Of around 300,000 clones detected, about 86% appear once; the ten largest clones hold around 3%. Sequences were obtained from peripheral blood. Every receptor here comes from a man in his thirties or forties with active or convalescent COVID-19.

The J gene is TRBJ2-7, the V gene TRBV11-2, with D possibly TRBD1 on 6 matching bases. CDR3 length equals 15 residues. CDR1 is SGHAT, CDR2 FQNNGV, per germline. The V end lost 0 bases, the J end lost 0 bases, and 9 bases lay between the germline ends. The CDR3 nucleotides read TGTGCCAGCAGCTTAGATGGACAGAGCTCCTACGAGCAGTACTTC. Encoded protein: CASSLDGQSSYEQYF.

The CDR3 DNA sequence: TGTGCCAGCAGCTTAAGGGACAGATCGCGCCGCACAGATACGCAGTATTTT. As protein: CASSLRDRSRRTDTQYF. The chain carries TRBV7-9 and TRBJ2-3; TRBD1 agrees at 7 bases. Germline V gives CDR1 SEHNR, CDR2 FQNEAQ (reference sequence). The length of the CDR3 is 17 residues. Losses at the gene ends were 2 bases for V and 1 base for J; bases not matched to a gene: 9. The variable domain in full, completed from reference TRBV7-9 and TRBJ2-3, reads DTGVSQNPRHKITKRGQNVTFRCDPISEHNRLYWYRQTLGQGPEFLTYFQNEAQLEKSRLLSDRFSAERPKGSFSTLEIQRTEQGDSAMYLCASSLRDRSRRTDTQYFGPGTRLTVL.

The chain uses TRBV6-1 and TRBJ2-4; 7 bases are a match to TRBD1. Trimming at V came to 2 bases and at J to 0 bases, leaving 13 bases not matched to a gene. The CDR3 totals 19 residues. Germline-derived CDR1 and CDR2 are MNHNS and SASEGT. The CDR3 region is CASSESQLRDSLAKNIQYF. The CDR3 DNA sequence: TGTGCCAGCAGTGAAAGCCAGCTCCGGGACAGTCTAGCCAAAAACATTCAGTACTTC.

This clone was found once. The chain is built from TRBV4-3 and TRBJ1-5; no clear D. The germline V gene has CDR1 LGHNA and CDR2 YSLEER. V lost 3 bases, J lost 0 bases, and 9 bases lay in between. The CDR3 spans 15 residues. As DNA, the CDR3 is TGCGCCAGCAGCCAGCTACTTAATAGCAATCAGCCCCAGCATTTT. Its protein product is CASSQLLNSNQPQHF.

To note about this clone: The sample carries other DNA sequences with the same CDR3. The chain recombines TRBV28 with TRBJ1-2, with D hard to call. V was pared by 7 bases and J by 4 bases, with 16 bases between. The CDR3 has 14 residues. Germline assignment: CDR1 MDHEN and CDR2 SYDVKM. The CDR3, as DNA: TGTGCCAGCACCCCCGGAACGGGGATCTATGGCTACACCTTC. Protein sequence: CASTPGTGIYGYTF.

The chain recombines TRBV28 with TRBJ2-1, with a weak D call TRBD2 (6 bases). Between the trimmed V and J ends, which lost 4 bases and 4 bases, there was a span of 17 bases. Germline CDR1 and CDR2: MDHEN and SYDVKM. This CDR3 is 16 amino acids long. The CDR3 DNA reads TGTGCCAGCAGTTCGCCGGGACTCCCTGAATACAATGAGCAGTTCTTC. Its protein product is CASSSPGLPEYNEQFF.

The V gene is TRBV4-2, the J gene TRBJ2-5, with 8 bases identical to TRBD2. Germline assignment: CDR1 LGHNA and CDR2 YNFKEQ. The CDR3 sequence is 15 residues long. V gave up 2 bases and J gave up 2 bases; unmatched junction bases: 4. The CDR3 coding sequence is TGTGCCAGCAGCCAATGGCGGGGGGATCAAGAGACCCAGTACTTC. It is translated as CASSQWRGDQETQYF.

The chain uses TRBV6-5 and TRBJ2-3, with 13 bases lining up with TRBD2. Germline V gene data show CDR1 as MNHEY and CDR2 as SVGAGI. The CDR3 has 15 residues. After removal of 10 bases from V and 5 bases from J, the junction contained 9 bases not matched to a gene. The CDR3 is CATKLAGGQGDTQYF. CDR3 nucleotides: TGTGCCACCAAACTAGCGGGGGGGCAAGGAGATACGCAGTATTTT.

This chain uses TRBV5-4 with TRBJ1-1; D might be TRBD1 (5 bases). CDR1 is SGHNT and CDR2 is YYREEE in the germline V gene (reference sequence). V shed 2 bases and J shed 0 bases, with 14 bases lying between them. This CDR3 has 16 amino acids. This CDR3 is CASSFSQTVMNTEAFF. Here the CDR3 DNA reads TGTGCCAGCAGCTTCTCCCAGACAGTCATGAACACTGAAGCTTTCTTT.

The V gene is TRBV7-2, the J gene TRBJ2-7; 7 nucleotides align to TRBD2. In germline, CDR1 is SGHTA, CDR2 FQGNSA. CDR3 length: 14 residues. The V gene end was trimmed by 1 base and the J gene end by 2 bases; junction bases not matched to a gene: 2. CDR3 in DNA: TGTGCCAGCAGCTTAGAGGCGGGGGCCTACGAGCAGTACTTC. It encodes CASSLEAGAYEQYF. Using reference TRBV7-2 and TRBJ2-7 for the parts outside the CDR3, the full variable domain is GAGVSQSPSNKVTEKGKDVELRCDPISGHTALYWYRQSLGQGLEFLIYFQGNSAPDKSGLPSDRFSAERTGGSVSTLTIQRTQQEDSAVYLCASSLEAGAYEQYFGPGTRLTVT.

V is TRBV18 and J is TRBJ2-7; a weak D match, TRBD2 (6 bases). Trimming stripped 6 bases from V and 6 bases from J, with 18 bases between. From germline, CDR1 is KGHSH and CDR2 LQKENI. There are 14 residues in the CDR3. CDR3 loop: CASSGGRGRFEQYF. CDR3 bases: TGTGCCAGCTCTGGTGGTCGGGGGAGGTTCGAGCAGTACTTC. Full variable domain (rest looked up from reference TRBV18 and TRBJ2-7): NAGVMQNPRHLVRRRGQEARLRCSPMKGHSHVYWYRQLPEEGLKFMVYLQKENIIDESGMPKERFSAEFPKEGPSILRIQQVVRGDSAAYFCASSGGRGRFEQYFGPGTRLTVT.

CDR3 DNA sequence: TGTGCCAGCAGAATTGGGGGGGGACAGCCCCAGCATTTT. It codes for CASRIGGGQPQHF. This chain joins TRBV6-6 and TRBJ1-5, with D perhaps TRBD1 (5 bases). The V end was cut by 6 bases, the J end by 7 bases, with 13 bases between. Germline assignment: CDR1 MNHNY and CDR2 SVGAGI (reference sequence). The CDR3 sequence is 13 residues long.

The V call is TRBV5-1, the J call TRBJ2-1; D is possibly TRBD1 (6 bases). The CDR3 covers 17 residues. Deletions cut 3 bases from V and 7 bases from J, with 23 bases between. Germline-derived CDR1 and CDR2 are SGHRS and YFSETQ. CDR3 residues: CASSSVLQGFGTNEQFF. Here the CDR3 DNA reads TGCGCCAGCAGCTCCGTCCTACAGGGTTTCGGGACGAATGAGCAGTTCTTC.

The chain couples TRBV29-1 to TRBJ2-3; D possibly corresponds to TRBD2 (5 bases). Germline V CDR1 and CDR2: SQVTM, ANQGSEA. V was pared by 3 bases and J by 0 bases, with 7 bases between. This CDR3 comprises 13 residues. The CDR3, as DNA: TGCAGCGTTGACGGGAAGAGCACAGATACGCAGTATTTT. Translating it yields CSVDGKSTDTQYF.

The chain combines TRBV19 with TRBJ1-1; D may be TRBD1 (5 bases). Trimming removed 5 bases from V and 3 bases from J, with 19 bases in between. CDR3 length: 16 amino acids. The germline V gene encodes CDR1 LNHDA and CDR2 SQIVND (reference sequence). As DNA, the CDR3 is TGTGCCAGTAGTGTACAATGGGGGGTGGAGGACACTGAAGCTTTCTTT. This gives the protein CASSVQWGVEDTEAFF. The whole variable domain, filled in from reference TRBV19 and TRBJ1-1, reads DGGITQSPKYLFRKEGQNVTLSCEQNLNHDAMYWYRQDPGQGLRLIYYSQIVNDFQKGDIAEGYSVSREKKESFPLTVTSAQKNPTAFYLCASSVQWGVEDTEAFFGQGTRLTVV.

The V call is TRBV11-3, the J call TRBJ1-6; 11 nucleotides align to TRBD1. The CDR3 consists of 15 residues. Germline CDR1 and CDR2: SGHNT and YENEEA. Trimming cost V 1 base and J 10 bases; bases outside gene matches: 3. CDR3 nucleotides: TGTGCCAGCAGCTTAGCGTGGACAGGGGGCTCACCCCTCCACTTT. Translating it yields CASSLAWTGGSPLHF.

V and J are TRBV9 and TRBJ1-2; TRBD1 is a possible D gene (6 bases). The V gene's germline CDR1 is SGDLS and CDR2 YYNGEE. This CDR3 is built from 16 residues. Between the trimmed V and J ends, which lost 4 bases and 4 bases, there was a span of 20 bases. The CDR3 DNA reads TGTGCCAGCAGCACCCCCCGAGGGGGGGGAACCTATGGCTACACCTTC. Translation: CASSTPRGGGTYGYTF.